The 22 T cell receptor beta chains listed next were all sequenced from one sample in a study of human thymus T cells. Sequencing used immunoSEQ multiplex PCR; TCRdb keeps in-frame clones, though not all of them. The table has more than 45,000 clones, 94% seen once; the top ten hold roughly 5.7%. Source material: blood. These receptors were collected from a boy younger than two with a congenital heart defect but otherwise immunologically healthy.

The genes are TRBV19 and TRBJ1-4, with D maybe TRBD1 (5 bases). Germline CDR1 LNHDA, CDR2 SQIVND (reference sequence). V lost 6 bases and J 0 bases, leaving 8 bases between the germline ends. There are 14 residues in the CDR3. CDR3 bases: TGTGCCAGTAGGGGACTGGCAACTAATGAAAAACTGTTTTTT. Protein product: CASRGLATNEKLFF.

The rearrangement links TRBV6-1 to TRBJ1-5, with D possibly matching TRBD1 (6 bases). V was trimmed by 4 bases and J by 4 bases, leaving 17 bases between them. The CDR3 extends over 16 amino acids. The germline CDR1 and CDR2 sequences are MNHNS and SASEGT. The CDR3 sequence: CASSGRQAPSNQPQHF. The CDR3 DNA follows: TGTGCCAGCAGTGGACGACAGGCCCCGTCAAATCAGCCCCAGCATTTT.

Of note for this clone: The junction shows a germline mismatch at one end, possibly a read error. V usage is TRBV7-2 and J usage is TRBJ2-7; D is possibly TRBD2 (5 bases). Germline loops: CDR1 SGHTA, CDR2 FQGNSA. This CDR3 is 12 amino acids long. For the CDR3, the DNA is TGTGCCAGCAGCCTAGCAGCCTACGAGCAGTACTTC. It yields the protein CASSLAAYEQYF.

This clone appeared once. This chain connects TRBV25-1 to TRBJ1-1; 8 bases match TRBD1. CDR3 size: 15 residues. The junction had 7 bases not matched to a gene; V was cut back by 2 bases and J by 5 bases. Germline CDR1 and CDR2: MGHDK and SYGVNS. The CDR3 spells CASSEKGTGRTEAFF. The CDR3 nucleotides read TGTGCCAGCAGTGAAAAGGGGACAGGTAGGACTGAAGCTTTCTTT.

This chain links TRBV6-1 with TRBJ2-3; D may be TRBD1 (6 bases). Germline assignment: CDR1 MNHNS and CDR2 SASEGT. The CDR3 extends over 16 amino acids. The V end lost 1 base, the J end lost 2 bases, and 13 bases lay between the germline ends. Written as DNA, the CDR3 is TGTGCCAGCAGTGAAGTAGGGGGTAGGGTCACAGATACGCAGTATTTT. It specifies CASSEVGGRVTDTQYF.

J is TRBJ2-7 and V is TRBV20-1; D gene unclear. Trimming stripped 4 bases from V and 1 base from J, with 5 bases between. CDR1 and CDR2 (germline): DFQATT, SNEGSKA (reference sequence). The CDR3 totals 11 residues. The CDR3 loop reads CSATGSYEQYF. CDR3 DNA: TGCAGTGCTACAGGTTCCTACGAGCAGTACTTC.

This chain joins TRBV10-3 and TRBJ1-5, with D maybe TRBD1 (6 bases). The CDR3 has 13 residues. The germline V gene encodes CDR1 ENHRY and CDR2 SYGVKD. Trimming took off 5 bases at V and 5 bases at J, with 10 bases between the two ends. This CDR3 reads CAISSNRDQPQHF. The CDR3 nucleotides read TGTGCCATCAGTTCCAACAGGGATCAGCCCCAGCATTTT.

The gene calls are TRBV21-1 and TRBJ2-2; the DNA was not used to check the table's D call, TRBD2. TRBV21-1 is designated a pseudogene. The length of the CDR3 is 15 residues. For the CDR3, the DNA is TGTGCCAGCAGCGCCCGGACTAGTTGCACCGGGGAGCTGTTTTTT. Protein product: CASSARTSCTGELFF.

V and J are TRBV29-1 and TRBJ2-3; D is unresolved. V lost 8 bases and J 5 bases, leaving 8 bases between the germline ends. The CDR3 spans 10 residues. Germline values: CDR1 SQVTM, CDR2 ANQGSEA. The CDR3 DNA reads as TGCAGCTTCGACTTAGATACGCAGTATTTT. It encodes CSFDLDTQYF.

The chain uses TRBV2 and TRBJ1-1; no clear D. Trimming removed 6 bases from V and 0 bases from J, with 14 bases in between. CDR3 length: 15 residues. Per germline, CDR1 SNHLY and CDR2 FYNNEI. The CDR3 DNA reads as TGTGCCAGCAGGCCTGACGGTCCCTTGAACACTGAAGCTTTCTTT. Amino acid sequence: CASRPDGPLNTEAFF.

The genes are TRBV6-1 and TRBJ2-1; tentative D call: TRBD2 (6 bases). The CDR3 sequence is 13 residues long. V was clipped by 6 bases and J by 8 bases, with 14 bases between them. The germline gives CDR1 MNHNS, CDR2 SASEGT. The CDR3 loop is CASRPYSGDEQFF. The CDR3 DNA follows: TGTGCCAGCAGACCCTATAGCGGCGATGAGCAGTTCTTC.

V usage is TRBV5-8 and J usage is TRBJ2-6; 7 positions match TRBD1. Germline V lookup: CDR1 SGHTS, CDR2 YDEGEE. The CDR3 runs 16 residues. V lost 3 bases, J lost 0 bases, and 3 bases stayed unmatched. The DNA of the CDR3 is TGTGCCAGCAGCTACGACAGGGTCTCTGGGGCCAACGTCCTGACTTTC. Residues: CASSYDRVSGANVLTF.

V is TRBV19 and J is TRBJ2-3; D is undetermined. The V end lost 3 bases, the J end lost 2 bases, and 6 bases lay between the germline ends. CDR1 is LNHDA, CDR2 SQIVND, per germline (reference sequence). This CDR3 has 13 amino acids. This CDR3 reads CASSMAFTDTQYF. CDR3 nucleotides: TGTGCCAGTAGTATGGCGTTCACAGATACGCAGTATTTT. Based on the CDR3 plus reference TRBV19 and TRBJ2-3, the full variable domain is DGGITQSPKYLFRKEGQNVTLSCEQNLNHDAMYWYRQDPGQGLRLIYYSQIVNDFQKGDIAEGYSVSREKKESFPLTVTSAQKNPTAFYLCASSMAFTDTQYFGPGTRLTVL.

The chain links TRBV2 to TRBJ1-1; TRBD1 matches at 9 bases. Germline CDR1 reads SNHLY; CDR2 reads FYNNEI. The length of the CDR3 is 14 residues. The ends lost 4 bases at V and 4 bases at J; junction bases unmatched: 4. The CDR3 DNA follows: TGTGCCAGCAGTGGGGGACAGGGAAGCACTGAAGCTTTCTTT. Its protein product is CASSGGQGSTEAFF.

The chain links TRBV11-2 to TRBJ2-2; D remains ambiguous. CDR3 size: 13 residues. V shed 5 bases and J shed 2 bases, with 6 bases lying between them. Per the germline V gene, CDR1 is SGHAT and CDR2 is FQNNGV. CDR3 coding DNA: TGTGCCAGCAGCCGGCTAAACACCGGGGAGCTGTTTTTT. Protein: CASSRLNTGELFF. Together with reference TRBV11-2 and TRBJ2-2, the CDR3 gives the full variable domain: EAGVAQSPRYKIIEKRQSVAFWCNPISGHATLYWYQQILGQGPKLLIQFQNNGVVDDSQLPKDRFSAERLKGVDSTLKIQPAKLEDSAVYLCASSRLNTGELFFGEGSRLTVL.

The CDR3 sequence is CASKLSGGEVAKNIQYF. The CDR3, as DNA: TGTGCCAGCAAATTGAGCGGTGGTGAGGTAGCCAAAAACATTCAGTACTTC. The chain employs TRBV28 and TRBJ2-4; perhaps TRBD2 as D (5 bases). The V and J ends lost 7 bases and 0 bases respectively, with 19 bases between them. CDR1 MDHEN and CDR2 SYDVKM come from the germline V gene. There are 17 residues in the CDR3.

This chain links TRBV6-6 with TRBJ1-1; D gene unclear. V dropped 2 bases and J dropped 3 bases, with 7 bases sitting between them. The CDR3 extends over 13 amino acids. In germline, CDR1 is MNHNY, CDR2 SVGAGI (reference sequence). The CDR3 protein is CASSYMGDTEAFF. The CDR3 nucleotides are TGTGCCAGCAGTTACATGGGAGACACTGAAGCTTTCTTT.

This rearrangement joins TRBV19 to TRBJ2-1; TRBD1 aligns across 10 bases. Losses at the gene ends were 7 bases for V and 6 bases for J; bases not matched to a gene: 6. This CDR3 has 14 amino acids. From germline, CDR1 is LNHDA and CDR2 SQIVND (reference sequence). CDR3 DNA: TGTGCCAGTACTCAGGGACAGGGGAGCAATGAGCAGTTCTTC. Protein: CASTQGQGSNEQFF. Combining the CDR3 with reference TRBV19 and TRBJ2-1 gives the whole variable domain DGGITQSPKYLFRKEGQNVTLSCEQNLNHDAMYWYRQDPGQGLRLIYYSQIVNDFQKGDIAEGYSVSREKKESFPLTVTSAQKNPTAFYLCASTQGQGSNEQFFGPGTRLTVL.

V gene TRBV6-1 combines with J gene TRBJ2-1; TRBD2 matches 15 bases. The CDR3 loop spans 13 amino acids. In germline, CDR1 is MNHNS, CDR2 SASEGT. V lost 8 bases to trimming and J lost 7 bases; unmatched junction nucleotides: 0. The CDR3 DNA reads as TGTGCCAGCGGACTAGCGGGAGGGAATGAGCAGTTCTTC. It encodes CASGLAGGNEQFF.

J is TRBJ1-2 and V is TRBV7-9; D unclear. The CDR3 loop spans 13 amino acids. Germline CDR1 reads SEHNR; CDR2 reads FQNEAQ (reference sequence). Trimming removed 0 bases at V and 3 bases at J, with 5 bases between. The DNA for the CDR3 is TGTGCCAGCAGCTTAGCAGGGTACTATGGCTACACCTTC. Translating gives CASSLAGYYGYTF.

V gene TRBV19 combines with J gene TRBJ2-6, with D unclear. The V gene lost 4 bases and the J gene lost 0 bases, with 7 bases spanning the gap. CDR1 LNHDA and CDR2 SQIVND come from the germline V gene (reference sequence). The CDR3 runs 15 residues. CDR3 sequence (DNA): TGTGCCAGTAGTAGACGCCGCTCTGGGGCCAACGTCCTGACTTTC. Protein sequence: CASSRRRSGANVLTF. The variable domain in full, with the rest retrieved from reference TRBV19 and TRBJ2-6, is DGGITQSPKYLFRKEGQNVTLSCEQNLNHDAMYWYRQDPGQGLRLIYYSQIVNDFQKGDIAEGYSVSREKKESFPLTVTSAQKNPTAFYLCASSRRRSGANVLTFGAGSRLTVL.

The chain links TRBV6-1 to TRBJ1-5; D is ambiguous. From germline, CDR1 is MNHNS and CDR2 SASEGT. This CDR3 region has 13 residues. The V end lost 6 bases, the J end lost 0 bases, and 6 bases lay between the germline ends. The chain's CDR3 is CASRQNSNQPQHF. As DNA, the CDR3 is TGTGCCAGCAGGCAGAATAGCAATCAGCCCCAGCATTTT.